The rows below give T cell receptor beta chains drawn from one sample of a study of blood T cells in healthy people across ages. TCRdb independently ran MiXCR on the 5' RACE reads; one entry per CDR3 protein. The sample lists around 1,500,000 distinct CDR3 sequences; approximately 38% were seen once. The sample was blood. These TCRs come from a woman aged 18-35 years in good health. The conserved cysteine and the conserved F or W are not part of the CDR3 here. Clone size, where shown, is once, few, many, or a class for clones that have expanded.

CDR3 length: 13
clone size: few
V gene: TRBV11-2
CDR3 protein: ASSVLAGALGEQY

CDR3 length: 14
clone size: NA
V gene: TRBV9
CDR3 protein: ASSAGTSGGNNEQF

CDR3 length: 13
clone size: few
V gene: TRBV20-1
CDR3 protein: SASVLAGASYEQY

CDR3 length: 13
clone size: NA
V gene: TRBV5-1
CDR3 protein: ASSPGANLNEKLF

CDR3 length: 13
clone size: few
V gene: TRBV12-3/TRBV12-4
CDR3 protein: ASSLFYSPRAEQF

CDR3 length: 11
clone size: NA
V gene: TRBV28
CDR3 protein: ASSPSWTGEQY

CDR3 length: 14
clone size: NA
V gene: TRBV7-9
CDR3 protein: ASSLIPGQSDYGYT

CDR3 length: 15
clone size: NA
V gene: TRBV27
CDR3 protein: ASSFTGLAGGQETQY

CDR3 length: 12
clone size: once
V gene: TRBV11-2
CDR3 protein: ASSLRDRGNTIY

CDR3 length: 16
clone size: NA
V gene: TRBV2
CDR3 protein: ASSEWVLLGSGNQPQH